This entry lists 28 T cell receptor beta chains sequenced from one sample in a study of blood T cell repertoires in COVID-19. Profiled with immunoSEQ multiplex PCR; TCRdb holds only in-frame clones, not every one. The table has about 120,000 clones, around 77% seen once. The sequenced sample consisted of peripheral blood. The receptors here all came from a human donor in a cohort sampled during active COVID-19.

This clone was detected once. The CDR3: CAWSDRGLSGNTIYF. CDR3 nucleotides: TGTGCCTGGAGCGACAGGGGCCTCTCTGGAAACACCATATATTTT. The rearrangement links TRBV30 to TRBJ1-3, with TRBD1 matching 8 bases. Germline V lookup: CDR1 GTSNPN, CDR2 SVGIG (reference sequence). The CDR3 consists of 15 residues. V trimming: 3 bases; J trimming: 0 bases; junction bases outside the gene matches: 4.

The chain is built from TRBV27 and TRBJ2-7; 9 bases agree with TRBD1. Germline lookup yields CDR1 MNHEY and CDR2 SMNVEV (reference sequence). V lost 5 bases to trimming and J lost 5 bases; unmatched junction nucleotides: 7. The CDR3 is 14 residues long. CDR3 nucleotides: TGTGCCAGCAGTCCTGGACAGGGGACGGACGAGCAGTACTTC. Translating it yields CASSPGQGTDEQYF.

The chain uses TRBV27 and TRBJ1-1; TRBD1 is a possible D gene (5 bases). Germline V gene lookup returns CDR1 MNHEY and CDR2 SMNVEV (reference sequence). The CDR3 runs to 11 residues. The germline V and J ends were trimmed by 7 bases and 8 bases, with 11 bases remaining between them. DNA for the CDR3: TGTGCCAGCATTCAGGGTTGGGAAGCTTTCTTT. Translating it yields CASIQGWEAFF.

The rearrangement uses TRBV6-4 and TRBJ1-5; a weak D match, TRBD1 (5 bases). Germline assignment: CDR1 MRHNA and CDR2 SNTAGT. There are 13 residues in the CDR3. Trimming took off 6 bases at V and 5 bases at J, with 11 bases between the two ends. The CDR3 nucleotides are TGTGCCAGCAGAGAGACAGCAGATCAGCCCCAGCATTTT. It encodes CASRETADQPQHF.

The chain joins TRBV9 to TRBJ1-6; TRBD1 matches 8 bases. The CDR3 totals 20 residues. Germline CDR1 is SGDLS and CDR2 is YYNGEE. V shed 3 bases and J 4 bases; nucleotides not matched to a gene: 18. In nucleotides, the CDR3 is TGTGCCAGCAGCGCGAGGACTCAGCCGGGACAGGCACTATATAATTCACCCCTCCACTTT. As protein: CASSARTQPGQALYNSPLHF. Full variable domain (missing parts from reference TRBV9 and TRBJ1-6): DSGVTQTPKHLITATGQRVTLRCSPRSGDLSVYWYQQSLDQGLQFLIQYYNGEERAKGNILERFSAQQFPDLHSELNLSSLELGDSALYFCASSARTQPGQALYNSPLHFGNGTRLTVT.

To note about this clone: At one of its ends the junction is not consistent with the germline gene, which may arise from a read error. The chain couples TRBV29-1 to TRBJ2-7; tentative D call: TRBD1 (6 bases). Germline assignment: CDR1 SQVTM and CDR2 ANQGSEA. The CDR3 consists of 14 residues. CDR3 region: CSVEDRSGGYEQYF. The CDR3 DNA reads TGCAGCGTAGAAGACAGGTCAGGAGGCTACGAGCAGTACTTC.

The chain has TRBV6-6 and TRBJ2-5, with D perhaps TRBD2 (5 bases). In germline, CDR1 is MNHNY, CDR2 SVGAGI (reference sequence). Trimming pared 0 bases from V and 3 bases from J, leaving 14 bases between. The CDR3 spans 16 residues. CDR3 loop: CASSYSILAVEETQYF. For the CDR3, the DNA is TGTGCCAGCAGTTACTCGATTCTAGCAGTTGAAGAGACCCAGTACTTC.

The chain is built from TRBV5-4 and TRBJ1-1, with D unclear. Trimming took off 1 base at V and 0 bases at J, with 16 bases between the two ends. This CDR3 has 17 residues. The germline V gene encodes CDR1 SGHNT and CDR2 YYREEE (reference sequence). CDR3 protein: CASSLNSTYIMNTEAFF. The DNA for the CDR3 is TGTGCCAGCAGCTTGAACAGCACATACATCATGAACACTGAAGCTTTCTTT.

As DNA, the CDR3 is TGTGCCAGCAGCCGGAGCGAAGAGCGGAGCCAAGAGACCCAGTACTTC. This encodes CASSRSEERSQETQYF. This rearrangement joins TRBV7-9 to TRBJ2-5, with a tentative D call TRBD2 (5 bases). Germline assignment: CDR1 SEHNR and CDR2 FQNEAQ (reference sequence). The CDR3 totals 16 residues. V lost 5 bases and J lost 1, with 17 bases in between.

This clone appeared once. The rearrangement uses TRBV10-3 and TRBJ1-2; the match to TRBD1 covers 7 bases. The ends lost 0 bases at V and 4 bases at J; junction bases unmatched: 8. The CDR3 consists of 16 residues. CDR1 and CDR2 (germline): ENHRY, SYGVKD. The CDR3 loop is CAISESVQGSTYGYTF. CDR3 DNA sequence: TGTGCCATCAGTGAGTCGGTACAGGGGTCGACCTATGGCTACACCTTC.

The chain has TRBV7-9 and TRBJ2-7; TRBD2 matches 7 bases. Trimming removed 6 bases from V and 6 bases from J; junction bases left unmatched: 11. The CDR3 is 14 residues long. Germline V gives CDR1 SEHNR, CDR2 FQNEAQ (reference sequence). The CDR3 DNA follows: TGTGCCAGCAGTCCCCCCGGGGGGAGCGGCGAGCAGTACTTC. It is translated as CASSPPGGSGEQYF.

This chain connects TRBV24-1 to TRBJ2-7, with TRBD1 matching over 7 bases. CDR1 and CDR2 from the germline V gene are KGHDR and SFDVKD. The CDR3 has 14 amino acids. V lost 0 bases and J lost 6; bases outside the gene matches: 4. Written as DNA, the CDR3 is TGTGCCACCAGTGATTTGGACAGGGATGGCGAGCAGTACTTC. Protein: CATSDLDRDGEQYF.

The chain has TRBV5-4 and TRBJ2-7; tentative D call: TRBD2 (5 bases). This CDR3 contains 14 residues. Germline lookup yields CDR1 SGHNT and CDR2 YYREEE (reference sequence). V was cut by 0 bases and J by 3 bases, with 10 bases left in between. CDR3 sequence (DNA): TGTGCCAGCAGCTTGGGGGCCAGCGGCTACGAGCAGTACTTC. It specifies CASSLGASGYEQYF.

This clone was recorded a few times. This chain uses TRBV7-8 with TRBJ2-7; D is unresolved. Germline V gene sequence: CDR1 SGHVS, CDR2 FQNEAQ. The CDR3 consists of 16 residues. With 1 base removed from V and 2 bases from J, the gap between germline ends came to 15 bases. In DNA form, the CDR3 reads TGTGCCAGCAGCTTAGTTTCCCAGGAATTAACCTACGAGCAGTACTTC. This sequence encodes CASSLVSQELTYEQYF.

The chain is built from TRBV7-9 and TRBJ2-7; D is unresolved. CDR3 length equals 14 residues. In germline, CDR1 is SEHNR, CDR2 FQNEAQ (reference sequence). V lost 2 bases, J lost 2 bases, and 10 bases lay in between. The DNA for the CDR3 is TGTGCCAGCAGCTTAATGGCAGACACCTACGAGCAGTACTTC. It encodes CASSLMADTYEQYF.

The gene calls are TRBV7-9 and TRBJ1-1, with no clear D. Between the trimmed V and J ends, which lost 3 bases and 6 bases, there was a span of 11 bases. CDR3 length: 13 residues. Germline V gene data show CDR1 as SEHNR and CDR2 as FQNEAQ (reference sequence). The CDR3: CASSFYDGAEAFF. For the CDR3, the DNA is TGTGCCAGCAGCTTCTATGACGGGGCTGAAGCTTTCTTT.

The V call is TRBV6-2 or TRBV6-3, the J call TRBJ2-5, with TRBD2 matching over 9 bases. CDR3 length: 15 residues. V was clipped by 6 bases and J by 4 bases; unmatched bases: 9. The germline gives CDR1 MNHEY, CDR2 SVGEGT. CDR3 loop: CASSSLSGSSETQYF. CDR3 DNA: TGTGCCAGCAGCTCTCTTAGCGGGAGTTCAGAGACCCAGTACTTC.

This clone was seen ten or more times. This chain joins TRBV11-3 and TRBJ2-1; 7 bases map to TRBD2. V lost 1 base and J lost 10; bases outside the gene matches: 4. CDR3 size: 13 residues. Germline values: CDR1 SGHNT, CDR2 YENEEA. This CDR3 is CASSLGASGEQFF. CDR3 nucleotides: TGTGCCAGCAGCTTAGGTGCTAGCGGAGAGCAGTTCTTC.

The gene calls are TRBV12-3 or TRBV12-4 and TRBJ2-7, with no clear D. V dropped 2 bases and J dropped 9 bases, with 11 bases sitting between them. The CDR3 contains 12 residues. The CDR3 loop is CASSLRLDGQYF. The CDR3 nucleotides read TGTGCCAGCAGTTTACGTCTAGATGGGCAGTACTTC.

This rearrangement joins TRBV5-4 to TRBJ2-7; D is perhaps TRBD2 (5 bases). CDR1 and CDR2 (germline): SGHNT, YYREEE (reference sequence). The CDR3 has 15 residues. Trimming cost V 0 bases and J 3 bases, with 13 bases left between them. CDR3 in amino acids: CASSLAVGVVYEQYF. The CDR3 nucleotides are TGTGCCAGCAGCTTGGCCGTGGGAGTGGTCTACGAGCAGTACTTC.

The chain employs TRBV6-5 and TRBJ2-7; 8 bases match TRBD1. This CDR3 contains 15 residues. CDR1 is MNHEY and CDR2 is SVGAGI in the germline V gene. V gave up 0 bases and J gave up 4 bases; unmatched junction bases: 5. The DNA of the CDR3 is TGTGCCAGCAGTTACTCCGGACAGGGTGTGTACGAGCAGTACTTC. This codes for CASSYSGQGVYEQYF.

This chain uses TRBV6-1 with TRBJ2-7; TRBD1 might be the D (5 bases). V lost 1 base to trimming and J lost 0 bases, with 10 bases between them. The germline gives CDR1 MNHNS, CDR2 SASEGT. This CDR3 has 15 amino acids. CDR3 in DNA: TGTGCCAGCAGTGAAGGGGGCGTCAGCTCCTACGAGCAGTACTTC. Translating it yields CASSEGGVSSYEQYF.

This chain links TRBV2 with TRBJ1-1, with TRBD1 as a possible D gene (5 bases). Trimming shortened V by 1 base and J by 2 bases, and 8 bases separated the two germline ends. Germline V gene lookup returns CDR1 SNHLY and CDR2 FYNNEI. This CDR3 is 14 amino acids long. The CDR3 region is CASSEGQRNTEAFF. The CDR3 DNA is TGTGCCAGCAGTGAAGGACAGAGAAACACTGAAGCTTTCTTT.

This chain uses TRBV29-1 with TRBJ2-5, with TRBD1 matching over 9 bases. Trimming removed 4 bases from V and 3 bases from J; junction bases left unmatched: 6. This CDR3 has 14 residues. The germline V gene encodes CDR1 SQVTM and CDR2 ANQGSEA. The CDR3 coding sequence is TGCAGCGTTGCCTACAGGGGGCGAAAAGAGACCCAGTACTTC. Translating it yields CSVAYRGRKETQYF. The full variable domain, in which reference TRBV29-1 and TRBJ2-5 provide the parts outside the CDR3, is SAVISQKPSRDICQRGTSLTIQCQVDSQVTMMFWYRQQPGQSLTLIATANQGSEATYESGFVIDKFPISRPNLTFSTLTVSNMSPEDSSIYLCSVAYRGRKETQYFGPGTRLLVL.

V and J are TRBV10-2 and TRBJ2-5; D may be TRBD2 (6 bases). Between the trimmed V and J ends, which lost 6 bases and 2 bases, there was a span of 16 bases. Germline CDR1 and CDR2: WSHSY and SAAADI. The CDR3 covers 15 residues. CDR3 DNA sequence: TGCGCCAGCAGGGGACTGGAAACATTACAAGAGACCCAGTACTTC. Protein sequence: CASRGLETLQETQYF.

The chain joins TRBV28 to TRBJ1-5; possibly TRBD1 for D (5 bases). CDR1 is MDHEN, CDR2 SYDVKM, per germline. V was trimmed by 6 bases and J by 1 base, leaving 10 bases between them. This CDR3 is 14 amino acids long. CDR3 in DNA: TGTGCCAGCAGCCTGACAGAAAGCAATCAGCCCCAGCATTTT. Residues: CASSLTESNQPQHF.

This clone has only one observation. The chain carries TRBV28 and TRBJ1-5; weak D call: TRBD1 (5 bases). V lost 3 bases to trimming and J lost 4 bases, with 7 bases between them. Germline V CDR1 and CDR2: MDHEN, SYDVKM. CDR3 size: 13 residues. CDR3: CASSFGGNQPQHF. Here the CDR3 DNA reads TGTGCCAGCAGTTTTGGGGGGAATCAGCCCCAGCATTTT.

This clone occurred a few times. J is TRBJ1-4 and V is TRBV19; 10 bases line up with TRBD1. The ends lost 7 bases at V and 7 bases at J; junction bases unmatched: 12. The CDR3 contains 16 residues. Germline assignment: CDR1 LNHDA and CDR2 SQIVND (reference sequence). In DNA form, the CDR3 reads TGTGCCAGTACCAACTACGCCGGGACAGGGGTTGAAAAACTGTTTTTT. It codes for CASTNYAGTGVEKLFF.